This TCR beta chain was sequenced in a study of shared clonotypes between healthy human individuals. Between the trimmed V and J ends, which lost 5 bases and 1 base, there was a span of 11 bases. This CDR3 is 14 amino acids long. The germline V gene has CDR1 LNHDA and CDR2 SQIVND (reference sequence). This clone has more than one count but fewer than ten. Naive CD8 cells comprised CD45RO-negative, CCR7-positively selected cells, excluding terminally differentiated effector memory CD45RA+ cells. Measured with immunoSEQ multiplex PCR; TCRdb has only the in-frame clones, and not every one. Here the sample spans some 2,100,000 clones, about 92% being singletons.

The source is a man aged 18 to 29 in good health. Some clones in this sample may be carry-over from other donors' samples. The chain combines TRBV19 with TRBJ1-1, with D unclear. What was sequenced was naive CD8+ T cells from PBMCs. CDR3 DNA sequence: TGTGCCAGTAGTCCTAACCTGAGGAACACTGAAGCTTTCTTT. It encodes CASSPNLRNTEAFF. Based on the CDR3 plus reference TRBV19 and TRBJ1-1, the full variable domain is DGGITQSPKYLFRKEGQNVTLSCEQNLNHDAMYWYRQDPGQGLRLIYYSQIVNDFQKGDIAEGYSVSREKKESFPLTVTSAQKNPTAFYLCASSPNLRNTEAFFGQGTRLTVV.